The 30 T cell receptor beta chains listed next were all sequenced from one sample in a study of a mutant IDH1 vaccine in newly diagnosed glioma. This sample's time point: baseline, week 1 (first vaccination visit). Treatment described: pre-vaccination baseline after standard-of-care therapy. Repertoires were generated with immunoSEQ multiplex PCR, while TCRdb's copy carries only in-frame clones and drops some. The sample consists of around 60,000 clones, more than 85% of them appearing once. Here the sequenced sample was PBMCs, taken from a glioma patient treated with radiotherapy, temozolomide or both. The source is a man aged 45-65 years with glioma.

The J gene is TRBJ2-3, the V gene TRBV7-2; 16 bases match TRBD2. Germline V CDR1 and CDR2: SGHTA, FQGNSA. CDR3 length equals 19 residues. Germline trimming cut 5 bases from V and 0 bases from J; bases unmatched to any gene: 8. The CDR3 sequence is CASSMRGTSGGGSTDTQYF. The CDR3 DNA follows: TGTGCCAGCAGCATGCGCGGGACTAGCGGGGGGGGTAGCACAGATACGCAGTATTTT.

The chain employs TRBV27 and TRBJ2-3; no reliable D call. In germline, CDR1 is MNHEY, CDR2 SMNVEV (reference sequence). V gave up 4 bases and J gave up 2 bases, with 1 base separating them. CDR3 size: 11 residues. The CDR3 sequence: CASSSTDTQYF. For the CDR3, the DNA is TGTGCCAGCAGTTCCACAGATACGCAGTATTTT.

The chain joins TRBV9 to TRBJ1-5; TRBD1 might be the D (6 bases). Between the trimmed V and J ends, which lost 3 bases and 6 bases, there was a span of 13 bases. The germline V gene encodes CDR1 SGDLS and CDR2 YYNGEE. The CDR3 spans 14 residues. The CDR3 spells CASSAGGGTQPQHF. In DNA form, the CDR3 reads TGTGCCAGCAGCGCCGGGGGCGGGACTCAGCCCCAGCATTTT. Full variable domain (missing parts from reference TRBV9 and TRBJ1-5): DSGVTQTPKHLITATGQRVTLRCSPRSGDLSVYWYQQSLDQGLQFLIQYYNGEERAKGNILERFSAQQFPDLHSELNLSSLELGDSALYFCASSAGGGTQPQHFGDGTRLSIL.

The CDR3 DNA is TGTGCCAGCAGGCGTGACAGGGGAGGCCAAGAGACCCAGTACTTC. As protein: CASRRDRGGQETQYF. This rearrangement joins TRBV5-4 to TRBJ2-5; 8 bases fit TRBD1. The CDR3 covers 15 residues. J was trimmed by 1 base and V by 5 bases; bases with no gene match: 7. Germline V lookup: CDR1 SGHNT, CDR2 YYREEE (reference sequence).

The CDR3 is CASRERGVEQYF. CDR3 DNA: TGTGCCAGCAGGGAACGTGGGGTGGAGCAGTACTTC. The chain links TRBV6-6 to TRBJ2-7; D gene ambiguous. The CDR3 is 12 residues long. Germline CDR1 and CDR2: MNHNY and SVGAGI (reference sequence). The V end lost 6 bases, the J end lost 7 bases, and 13 bases lay between the germline ends.

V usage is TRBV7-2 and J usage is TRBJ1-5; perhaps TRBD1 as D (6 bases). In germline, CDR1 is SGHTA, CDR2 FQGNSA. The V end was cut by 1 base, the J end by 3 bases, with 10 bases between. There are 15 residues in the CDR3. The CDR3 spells CASSLGGAFNQPQHF. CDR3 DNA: TGTGCCAGCAGCTTAGGGGGGGCCTTCAATCAGCCCCAGCATTTT.

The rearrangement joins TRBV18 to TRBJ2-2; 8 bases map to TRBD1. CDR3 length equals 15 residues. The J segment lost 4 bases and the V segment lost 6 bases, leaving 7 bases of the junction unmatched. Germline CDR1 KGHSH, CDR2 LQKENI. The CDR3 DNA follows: TGTGCCAGCTCCACCGGGACAGGAGCCACCGGGGAGCTGTTTTTT. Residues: CASSTGTGATGELFF.

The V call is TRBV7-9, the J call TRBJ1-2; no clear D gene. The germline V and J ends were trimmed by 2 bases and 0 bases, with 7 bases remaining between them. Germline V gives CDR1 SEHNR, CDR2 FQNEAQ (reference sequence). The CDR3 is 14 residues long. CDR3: CASSLPQANYGYTF. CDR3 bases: TGTGCCAGCAGCTTACCCCAGGCTAACTATGGCTACACCTTC.

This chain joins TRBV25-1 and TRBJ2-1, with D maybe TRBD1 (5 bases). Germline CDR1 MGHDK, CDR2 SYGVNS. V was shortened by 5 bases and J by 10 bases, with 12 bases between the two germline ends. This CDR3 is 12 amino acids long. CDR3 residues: CASSTQSGEQFF. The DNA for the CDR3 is TGTGCCAGCAGTACCCAATCAGGGGAGCAGTTCTTC.

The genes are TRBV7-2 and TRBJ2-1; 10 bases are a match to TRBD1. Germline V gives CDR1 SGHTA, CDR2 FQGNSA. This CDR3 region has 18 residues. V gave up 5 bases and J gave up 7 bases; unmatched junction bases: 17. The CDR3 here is CASSLPGQGLYFGNEQFF. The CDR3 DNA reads TGTGCCAGCAGCCTTCCGGGACAGGGGCTTTATTTTGGGAATGAGCAGTTCTTC.

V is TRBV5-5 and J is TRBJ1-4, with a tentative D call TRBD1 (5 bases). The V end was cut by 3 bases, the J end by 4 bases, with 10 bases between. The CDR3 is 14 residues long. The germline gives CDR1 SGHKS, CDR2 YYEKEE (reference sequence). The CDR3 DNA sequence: TGTGCCAGCAGCTGGGACGTGTTTAATGAAAAACTGTTTTTT. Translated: CASSWDVFNEKLFF.

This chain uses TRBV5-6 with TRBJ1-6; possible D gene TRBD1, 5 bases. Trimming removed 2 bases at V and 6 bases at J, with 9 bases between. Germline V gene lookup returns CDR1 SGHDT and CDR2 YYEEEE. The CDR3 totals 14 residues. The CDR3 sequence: CASSLSGFNSPLHF. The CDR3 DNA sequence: TGTGCCAGCAGCTTATCAGGGTTTAATTCACCCCTCCACTTT.

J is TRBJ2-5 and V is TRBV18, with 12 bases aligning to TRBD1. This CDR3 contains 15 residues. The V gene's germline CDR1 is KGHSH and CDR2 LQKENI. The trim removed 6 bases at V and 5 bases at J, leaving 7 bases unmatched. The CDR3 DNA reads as TGTGCCAGCTCTCTTGGGACAGGGGGCATCGAGACCCAGTACTTC. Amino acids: CASSLGTGGIETQYF.

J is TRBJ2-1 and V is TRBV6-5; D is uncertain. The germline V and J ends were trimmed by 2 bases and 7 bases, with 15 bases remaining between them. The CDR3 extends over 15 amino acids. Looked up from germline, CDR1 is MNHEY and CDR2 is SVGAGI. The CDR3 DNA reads TGTGCCAGCAGTTACGAGTCACATCCTGGGAATGAGCAGTTCTTC. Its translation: CASSYESHPGNEQFF.

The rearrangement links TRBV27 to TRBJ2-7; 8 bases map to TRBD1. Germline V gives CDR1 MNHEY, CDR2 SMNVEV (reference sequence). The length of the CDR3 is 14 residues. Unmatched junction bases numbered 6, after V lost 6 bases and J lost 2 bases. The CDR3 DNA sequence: TGTGCCAGCAGACGACAGGGGCCACCCTACGAGCAGTACTTC. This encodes CASRRQGPPYEQYF.

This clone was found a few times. The DNA for the CDR3 is TGTGCCAGCAGTTACTCGCACTCCTACGAGCAGTACTTC. It encodes CASSYSHSYEQYF. This chain connects TRBV6-5 to TRBJ2-7; D gene ambiguous. V shed 0 bases and J shed 0 bases, with 3 bases lying between them. This CDR3 comprises 13 residues. CDR1 and CDR2 (germline): MNHEY, SVGAGI.

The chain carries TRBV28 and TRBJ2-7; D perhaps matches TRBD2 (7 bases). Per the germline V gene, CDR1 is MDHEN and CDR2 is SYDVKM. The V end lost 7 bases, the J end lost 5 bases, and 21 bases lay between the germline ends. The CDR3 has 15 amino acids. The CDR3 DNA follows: TGTGCCAGCAAACTTGGAGGGGGGGCCCGAGACGAGCAGTACTTC. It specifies CASKLGGGARDEQYF.

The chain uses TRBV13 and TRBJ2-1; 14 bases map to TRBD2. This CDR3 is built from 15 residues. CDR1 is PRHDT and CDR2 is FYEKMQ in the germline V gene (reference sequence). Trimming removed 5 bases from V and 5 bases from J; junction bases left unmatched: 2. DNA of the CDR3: TGTGCCAGCAGCACGGGACTAGCGGGGGACAATGAGCAGTTCTTC. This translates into CASSTGLAGDNEQFF.

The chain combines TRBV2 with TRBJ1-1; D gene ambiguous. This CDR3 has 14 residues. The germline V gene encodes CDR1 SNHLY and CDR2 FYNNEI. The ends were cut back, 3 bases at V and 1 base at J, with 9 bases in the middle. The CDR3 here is CASSDIDGNTEAFF. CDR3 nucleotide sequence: TGTGCCAGCAGTGATATCGACGGGAACACTGAAGCTTTCTTT.

The CDR3 DNA reads as TGTGCCTGGAGTGTAAAGGCAGGGGGGTTCGAAGCTTTCTTT. Translated: CAWSVKAGGFEAFF. J is TRBJ1-1 and V is TRBV30; TRBD1 agrees at 7 bases. This CDR3 has 14 amino acids. The J segment lost 8 bases and the V segment lost 0 bases, leaving 9 bases of the junction unmatched. Germline CDR1 and CDR2: GTSNPN and SVGIG (reference sequence).

The CDR3 reads CATSGSRLAGLLYEQYF. In DNA form, the CDR3 reads TGTGCCACCAGCGGTTCCCGACTAGCGGGTCTTCTTTACGAGCAGTACTTC. The V call is TRBV15, the J call TRBJ2-7; 10 bases agree with TRBD2. J was trimmed by 4 bases and V by 5 bases; bases with no gene match: 14. CDR3 size: 17 residues. Germline V lookup: CDR1 LNHNV, CDR2 YYDKDF (reference sequence).

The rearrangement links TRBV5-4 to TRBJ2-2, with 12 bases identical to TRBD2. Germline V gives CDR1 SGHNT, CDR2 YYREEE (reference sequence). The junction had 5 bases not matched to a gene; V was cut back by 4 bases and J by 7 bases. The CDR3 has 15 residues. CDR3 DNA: TGTGCCAGCAGCACGACTAGCGGGGGCTTCGGGGAGCTGTTTTTT. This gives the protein CASSTTSGGFGELFF. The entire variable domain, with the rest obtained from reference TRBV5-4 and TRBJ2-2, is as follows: ETGVTQSPTHLIKTRGQQVTLRCSSQSGHNTVSWYQQALGQGPQFIFQYYREEENGRGNFPPRFSGLQFPNYSSELNVNALELDDSALYLCASSTTSGGFGELFFGEGSRLTVL.

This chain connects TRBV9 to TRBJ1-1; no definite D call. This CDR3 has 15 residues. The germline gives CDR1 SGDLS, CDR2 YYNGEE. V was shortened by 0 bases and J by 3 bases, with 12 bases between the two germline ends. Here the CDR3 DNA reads TGTGCCAGCAGCGTAGCGGTGGCGAGGGACACTGAAGCTTTCTTT. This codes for CASSVAVARDTEAFF. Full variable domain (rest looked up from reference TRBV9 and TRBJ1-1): DSGVTQTPKHLITATGQRVTLRCSPRSGDLSVYWYQQSLDQGLQFLIQYYNGEERAKGNILERFSAQQFPDLHSELNLSSLELGDSALYFCASSVAVARDTEAFFGQGTRLTVV.

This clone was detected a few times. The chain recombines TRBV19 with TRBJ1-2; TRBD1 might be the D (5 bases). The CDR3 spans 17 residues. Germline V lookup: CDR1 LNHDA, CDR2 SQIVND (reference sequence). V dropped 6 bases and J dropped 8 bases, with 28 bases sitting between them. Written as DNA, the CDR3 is TGTGCCAGTAGATTCGAGTACATCAGGGTTCAAGGGCGCGGCTACACCTTC. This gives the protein CASRFEYIRVQGRGYTF.

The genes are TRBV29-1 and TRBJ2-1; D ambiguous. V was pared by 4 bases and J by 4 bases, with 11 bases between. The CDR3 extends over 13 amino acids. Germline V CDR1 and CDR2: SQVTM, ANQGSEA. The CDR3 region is CSVVPFSYNEQFF. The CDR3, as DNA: TGCAGCGTTGTCCCTTTTTCTTACAATGAGCAGTTCTTC.

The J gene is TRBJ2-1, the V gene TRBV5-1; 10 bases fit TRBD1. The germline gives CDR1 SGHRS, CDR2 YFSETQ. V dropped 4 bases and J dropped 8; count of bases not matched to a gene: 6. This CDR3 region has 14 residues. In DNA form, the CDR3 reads TGCGCCAGCAGCCCCGGACAGGGGGTTGATGAGCAGTTCTTC. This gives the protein CASSPGQGVDEQFF.

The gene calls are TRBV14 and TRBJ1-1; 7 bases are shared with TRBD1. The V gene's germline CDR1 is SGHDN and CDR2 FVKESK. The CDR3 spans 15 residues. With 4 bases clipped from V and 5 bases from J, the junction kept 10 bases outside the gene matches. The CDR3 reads CASSLATGRTTEAFF. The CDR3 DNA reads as TGTGCCAGCAGCCTAGCGACAGGGAGGACAACTGAAGCTTTCTTT.

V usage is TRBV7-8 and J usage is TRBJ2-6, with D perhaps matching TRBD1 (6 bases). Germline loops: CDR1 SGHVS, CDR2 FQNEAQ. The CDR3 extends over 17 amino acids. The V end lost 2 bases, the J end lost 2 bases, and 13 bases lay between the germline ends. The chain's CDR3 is CASSLFKGVAGANVLTF. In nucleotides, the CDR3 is TGTGCCAGCAGCTTATTTAAGGGGGTGGCTGGGGCCAACGTCCTGACTTTC.

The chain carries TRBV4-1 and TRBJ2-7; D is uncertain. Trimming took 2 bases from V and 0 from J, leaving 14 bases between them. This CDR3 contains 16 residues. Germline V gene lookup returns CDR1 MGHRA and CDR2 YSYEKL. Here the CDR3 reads CASSQHSAKGSYEQYF. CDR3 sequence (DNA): TGCGCCAGCAGCCAACATTCGGCAAAGGGCTCCTACGAGCAGTACTTC.

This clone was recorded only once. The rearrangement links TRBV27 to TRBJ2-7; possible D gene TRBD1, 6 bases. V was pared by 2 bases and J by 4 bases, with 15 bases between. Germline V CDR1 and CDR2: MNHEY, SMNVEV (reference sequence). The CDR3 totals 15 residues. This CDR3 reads CASSLIWDKRYEQYF. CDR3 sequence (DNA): TGTGCCAGCAGTTTAATCTGGGACAAGCGGTACGAGCAGTACTTC.